This T cell receptor (beta chain) was captured in a study of blood T cell repertoires in COVID-19. Study details: The analysed material was cDNA or gDNA that came from T cells, B-cell-depleted T cells, or PBMCs.

Germline-derived CDR1 and CDR2 are SEHNR and FQNEAQ (reference sequence). V was pared by 1 base and J by 1 base, with 5 bases between. The CDR3 is 14 amino acids. Per the authors' pipeline: Nucleated cell number was recorded as an estimate derived from reference gene primer amplification. Repertoires were generated with immunoSEQ multiplex PCR, while TCRdb's copy carries only in-frame clones and drops some. V and J calls and clone size are as listed in that table; D and trimming were resolved from the DNA. Among 390,000 or so clones listed, about 83% were seen once. This sequence was found in a woman aged 50 to 60 who had recovered from COVID-19. What was sequenced was PBMCs or T cells enriched from blood (not recorded which). The chain joins TRBV7-9 to TRBJ2-4; D gene unclear. The CDR3 coding sequence is TGTGCCAGCAGCTTAGTTGAGGCCAAAAACATTCAGTACTTC. As protein: CASSLVEAKNIQYF.